A single T cell receptor (beta chain) is shown here with its context. The target antigen is unknown. This specimen comes from a study of shared clonotypes between healthy human individuals. Study conclusions and caveats: Around 5.3% of naive CD4 clonotypes were shared across a handful of donors.

Trimming at V came to 5 bases and at J to 0 bases, leaving 6 bases not matched to a gene. The germline CDR1 and CDR2 sequences are GTSNPN and SVGIG (reference sequence). CDR3 length: 14 residues. In the authors' workflow: ImmunoSEQ output held junction-only sequences without quality scores, so filtering differed. Sequencing was performed with immunoSEQ multiplex PCR; in TCRdb, only in-frame clones are kept and a portion is missing. For V, J and clone size, that table is used; D and trimming come from the DNA. The table includes 2,100,000 or so clones, approximately 94% detected once. Sequencing used naive CD4+ T cells sorted from blood. Subset described: CD45RA+ positively selected. V gene TRBV30 combines with J gene TRBJ2-7; TRBD1 aligns across 8 bases. This receptor was taken from a man aged 18 to 35 in good health. CDR3 amino acids: CAWRRQGPSYEQYF. CDR3 coding DNA: TGTGCCTGGCGGAGACAGGGGCCCTCCTACGAGCAGTACTTC. Combining the CDR3 with reference TRBV30 and TRBJ2-7 gives the whole variable domain SQTIHQWPATLVQPVGSPLSLECTVEGTSNPNLYWYRQAAGRGLQLLFYSVGIGQISSEVPQNLSASRPQDRQFILSSKKLLLSDSGFYLCAWRRQGPSYEQYFGPGTRLTVT.